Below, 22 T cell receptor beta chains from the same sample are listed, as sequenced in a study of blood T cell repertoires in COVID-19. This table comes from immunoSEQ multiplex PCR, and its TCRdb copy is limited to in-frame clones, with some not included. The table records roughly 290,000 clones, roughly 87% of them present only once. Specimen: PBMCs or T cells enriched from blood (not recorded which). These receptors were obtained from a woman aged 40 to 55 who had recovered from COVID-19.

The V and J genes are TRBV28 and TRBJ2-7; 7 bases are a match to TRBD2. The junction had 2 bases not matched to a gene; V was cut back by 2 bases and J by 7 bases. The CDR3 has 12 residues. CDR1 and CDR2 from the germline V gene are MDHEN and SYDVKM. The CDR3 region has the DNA TGTGCCAGCAGTTTAGCGGGAGTTGAGCAGTACTTC. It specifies CASSLAGVEQYF.

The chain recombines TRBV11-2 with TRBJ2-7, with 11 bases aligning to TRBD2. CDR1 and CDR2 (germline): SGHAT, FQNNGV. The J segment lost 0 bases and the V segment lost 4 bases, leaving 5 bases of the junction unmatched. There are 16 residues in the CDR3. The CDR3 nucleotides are TGTGCCAGCAGCTCCGGGACTAGCGGTGTCTCCTACGAGCAGTACTTC. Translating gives CASSSGTSGVSYEQYF.

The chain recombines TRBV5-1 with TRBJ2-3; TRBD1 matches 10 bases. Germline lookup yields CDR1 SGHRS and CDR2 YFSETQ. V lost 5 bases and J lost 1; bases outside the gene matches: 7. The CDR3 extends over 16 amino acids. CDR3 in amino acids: CASRITTGGGTDTQYF. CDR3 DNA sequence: TGCGCCAGCAGGATAACGACAGGGGGCGGCACAGATACGCAGTATTTT. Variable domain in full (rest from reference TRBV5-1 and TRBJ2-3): KAGVTQTPRYLIKTRGQQVTLSCSPISGHRSVSWYQQTPGQGLQFLFEYFSETQRNKGNFPGRFSGRQFSNSRSEMNVSTLELGDSALYLCASRITTGGGTDTQYFGPGTRLTVL.

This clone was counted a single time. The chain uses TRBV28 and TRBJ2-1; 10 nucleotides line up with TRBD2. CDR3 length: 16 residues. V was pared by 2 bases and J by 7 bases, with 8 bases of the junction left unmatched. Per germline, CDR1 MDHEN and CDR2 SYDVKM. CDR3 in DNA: TGTGCCAGCAGTTTACCCTCTAGCGGGAGAGAAAATGAGCAGTTCTTC. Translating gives CASSLPSSGRENEQFF.

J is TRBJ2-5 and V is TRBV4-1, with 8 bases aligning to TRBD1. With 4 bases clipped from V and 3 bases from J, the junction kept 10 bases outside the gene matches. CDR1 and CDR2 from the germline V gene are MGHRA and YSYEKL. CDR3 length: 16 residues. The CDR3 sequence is CASSRSTGVLEETQYF. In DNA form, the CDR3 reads TGCGCCAGCAGCCGATCGACAGGGGTATTGGAAGAGACCCAGTACTTC.

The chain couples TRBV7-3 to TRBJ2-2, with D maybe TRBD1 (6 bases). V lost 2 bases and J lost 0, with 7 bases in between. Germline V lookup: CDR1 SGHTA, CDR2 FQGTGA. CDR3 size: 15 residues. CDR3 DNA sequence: TGTGCCAGCAGCTTACAGGGGCCGAACACCGGGGAGCTGTTTTTT. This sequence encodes CASSLQGPNTGELFF.

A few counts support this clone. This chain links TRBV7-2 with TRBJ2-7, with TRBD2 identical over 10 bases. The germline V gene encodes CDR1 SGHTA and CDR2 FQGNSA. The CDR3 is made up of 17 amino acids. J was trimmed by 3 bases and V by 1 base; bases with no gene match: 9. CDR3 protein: CASSLDRASGRIYEQYF. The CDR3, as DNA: TGTGCCAGCAGCTTAGATCGAGCTAGCGGGAGAATCTACGAGCAGTACTTC. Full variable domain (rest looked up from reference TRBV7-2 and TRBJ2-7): GAGVSQSPSNKVTEKGKDVELRCDPISGHTALYWYRQSLGQGLEFLIYFQGNSAPDKSGLPSDRFSAERTGGSVSTLTIQRTQQEDSAVYLCASSLDRASGRIYEQYFGPGTRLTVT.

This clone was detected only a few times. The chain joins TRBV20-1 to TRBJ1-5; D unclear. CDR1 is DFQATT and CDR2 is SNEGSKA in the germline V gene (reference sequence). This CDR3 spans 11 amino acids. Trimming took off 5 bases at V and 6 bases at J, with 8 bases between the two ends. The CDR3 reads CSASSRQPQHF. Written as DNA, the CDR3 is TGCAGTGCTTCCTCGCGTCAGCCCCAGCATTTT.

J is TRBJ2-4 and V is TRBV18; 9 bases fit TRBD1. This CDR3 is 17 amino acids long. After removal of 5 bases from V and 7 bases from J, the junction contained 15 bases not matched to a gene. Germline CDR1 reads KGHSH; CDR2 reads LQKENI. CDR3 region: CASSSLTGGSQGNIQYF. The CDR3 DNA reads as TGTGCCAGCTCATCACTTACAGGGGGCAGTCAAGGGAACATTCAGTACTTC.

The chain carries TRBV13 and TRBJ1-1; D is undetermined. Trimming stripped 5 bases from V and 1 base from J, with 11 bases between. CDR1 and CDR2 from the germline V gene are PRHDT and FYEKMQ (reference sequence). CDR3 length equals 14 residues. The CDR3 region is CASSRVGRNTEAFF. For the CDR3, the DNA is TGTGCCAGCAGCCGGGTAGGAAGGAACACTGAAGCTTTCTTT.

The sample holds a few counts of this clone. The CDR3 sequence is CASSHDRGAGNTIYF. The CDR3 DNA sequence: TGTGCCAGCAGCCACGACAGGGGAGCTGGAAACACCATATATTTT. The chain employs TRBV7-9 and TRBJ1-3; TRBD1 matches 8 bases. Germline V gene lookup returns CDR1 SEHNR and CDR2 FQNEAQ (reference sequence). This CDR3 region has 15 residues. J lost 2 bases, V lost 5 bases, and 5 bases had no gene match. Complete variable domain (other parts from reference TRBV7-9 and TRBJ1-3): DTGVSQNPRHKITKRGQNVTFRCDPISEHNRLYWYRQTLGQGPEFLTYFQNEAQLEKSRLLSDRFSAERPKGSFSTLEIQRTEQGDSAMYLCASSHDRGAGNTIYFGEGSWLTVV.

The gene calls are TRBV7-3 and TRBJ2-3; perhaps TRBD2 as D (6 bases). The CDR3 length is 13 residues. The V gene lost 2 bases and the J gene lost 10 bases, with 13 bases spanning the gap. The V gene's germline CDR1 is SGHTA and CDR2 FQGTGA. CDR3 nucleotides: TGTGCCAGCAGCTTAGGACGGAGGGATTCGCAGTATTTT. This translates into CASSLGRRDSQYF.

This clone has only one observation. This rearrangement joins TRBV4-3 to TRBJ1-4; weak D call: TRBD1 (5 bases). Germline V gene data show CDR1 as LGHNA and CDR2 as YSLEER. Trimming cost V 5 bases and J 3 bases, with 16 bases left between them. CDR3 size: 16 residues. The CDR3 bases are TGCGCCAGCAGCTACGAGTTCGGGGGAGCTAATGAAAAACTGTTTTTT. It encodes CASSYEFGGANEKLFF.

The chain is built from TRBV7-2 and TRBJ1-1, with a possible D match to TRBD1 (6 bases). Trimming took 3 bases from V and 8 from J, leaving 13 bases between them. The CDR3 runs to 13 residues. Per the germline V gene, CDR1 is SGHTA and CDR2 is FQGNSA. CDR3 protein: CASSLVQGGEAFF. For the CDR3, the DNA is TGTGCCAGCAGCTTGGTACAGGGTGGAGAAGCTTTCTTT.

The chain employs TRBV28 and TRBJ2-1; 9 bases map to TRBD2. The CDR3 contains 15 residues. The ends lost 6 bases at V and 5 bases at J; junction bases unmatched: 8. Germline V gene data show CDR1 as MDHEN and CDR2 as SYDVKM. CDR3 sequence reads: CASSPAGGRNNEQFF. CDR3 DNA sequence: TGTGCCAGCAGCCCTGCGGGAGGGAGGAACAATGAGCAGTTCTTC.

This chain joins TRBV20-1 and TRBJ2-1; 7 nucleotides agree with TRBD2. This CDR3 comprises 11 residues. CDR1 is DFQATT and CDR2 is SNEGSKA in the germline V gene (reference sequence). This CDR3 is CSGLADNEQFF. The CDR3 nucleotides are TGCAGCGGTCTAGCGGACAATGAGCAGTTCTTC.

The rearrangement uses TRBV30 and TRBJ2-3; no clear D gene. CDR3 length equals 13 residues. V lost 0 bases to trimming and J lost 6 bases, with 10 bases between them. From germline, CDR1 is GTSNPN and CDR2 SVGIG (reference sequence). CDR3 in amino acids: CAWSVGTWDTQYF. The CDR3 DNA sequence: TGTGCCTGGAGTGTGGGCACATGGGATACGCAGTATTTT.

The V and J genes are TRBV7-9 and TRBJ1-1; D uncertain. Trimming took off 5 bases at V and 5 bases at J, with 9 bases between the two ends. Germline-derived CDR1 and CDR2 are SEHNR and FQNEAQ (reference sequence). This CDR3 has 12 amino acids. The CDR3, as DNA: TGTGCCAGCAGCACAGTTGGAACTGAAGCTTTCTTT. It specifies CASSTVGTEAFF.

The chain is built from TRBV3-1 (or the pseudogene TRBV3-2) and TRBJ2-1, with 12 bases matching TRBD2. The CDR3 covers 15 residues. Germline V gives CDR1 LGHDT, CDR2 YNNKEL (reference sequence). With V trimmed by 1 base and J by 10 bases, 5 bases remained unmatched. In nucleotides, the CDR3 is TGTGCCAGCAGCCAAGGACTAGCGGGAGTATGGGAGCAGTTCTTC. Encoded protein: CASSQGLAGVWEQFF.

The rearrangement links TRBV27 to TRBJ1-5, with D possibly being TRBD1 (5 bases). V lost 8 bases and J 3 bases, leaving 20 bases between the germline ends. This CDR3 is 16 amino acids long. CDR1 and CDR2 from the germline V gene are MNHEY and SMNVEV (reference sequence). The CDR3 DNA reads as TGTGCCAGCGCGGGACGGTCGTTTGCCCCCAATCAGCCCCAGCATTTT. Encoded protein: CASAGRSFAPNQPQHF.

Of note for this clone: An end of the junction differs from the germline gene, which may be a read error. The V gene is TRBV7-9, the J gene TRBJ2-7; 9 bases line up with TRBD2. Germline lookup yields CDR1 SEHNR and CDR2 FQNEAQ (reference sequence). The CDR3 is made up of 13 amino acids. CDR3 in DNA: TGTGCCAGCAGCTTAGAGGCGGGACTAGCTGAGCACTTC. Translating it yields CASSLEAGLAEHF.

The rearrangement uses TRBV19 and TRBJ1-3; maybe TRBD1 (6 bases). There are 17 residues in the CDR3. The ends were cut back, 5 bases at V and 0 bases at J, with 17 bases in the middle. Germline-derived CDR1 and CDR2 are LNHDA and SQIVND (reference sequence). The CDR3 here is CASSSVTTGSSGNTIYF. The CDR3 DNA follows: TGTGCCAGTAGTTCCGTTACGACAGGAAGCTCTGGAAACACCATATATTTT.